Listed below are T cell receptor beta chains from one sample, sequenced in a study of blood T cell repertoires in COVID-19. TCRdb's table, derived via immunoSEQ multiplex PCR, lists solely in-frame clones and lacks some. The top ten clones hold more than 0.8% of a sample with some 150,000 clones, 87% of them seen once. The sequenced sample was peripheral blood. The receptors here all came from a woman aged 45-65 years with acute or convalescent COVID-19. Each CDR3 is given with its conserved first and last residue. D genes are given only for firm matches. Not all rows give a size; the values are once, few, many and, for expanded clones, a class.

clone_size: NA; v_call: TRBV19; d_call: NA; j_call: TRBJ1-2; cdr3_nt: TGTGCCAGTAGTATGCCCATGCGGGGGCCGGGCTACACCTTC; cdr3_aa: CASSMPMRGPGYTF
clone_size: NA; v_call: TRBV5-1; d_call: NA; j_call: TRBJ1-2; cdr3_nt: TGCGCCAGCAGCTCGTCTACGACCGGGCGCGGGGATGGCTACACCTTC; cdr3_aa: CASSSSTTGRGDGYTF
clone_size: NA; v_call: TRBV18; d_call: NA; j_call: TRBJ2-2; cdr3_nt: TGTGCCAGCTCACCACGAAGCGCCGGGGAGCTGTTTTTT; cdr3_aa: CASSPRSAGELFF
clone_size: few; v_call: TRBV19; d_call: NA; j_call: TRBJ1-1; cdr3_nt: TGTGCCAGTAGATTGAGCCTAGGGGGAACTGAAGCTTTCTTT; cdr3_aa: CASRLSLGGTEAFF
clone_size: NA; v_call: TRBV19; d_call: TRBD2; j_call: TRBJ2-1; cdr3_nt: TGTGCCAGTAGTATAAGAGCGGGGGGCTCTAATGAGCAGTTCTTC; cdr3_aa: CASSIRAGGSNEQFF
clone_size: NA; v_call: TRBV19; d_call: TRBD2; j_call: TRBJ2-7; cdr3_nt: TGTGCCAGTAGTCTTACTAGCGGGAGTAATGAGCAGTACTTC; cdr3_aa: CASSLTSGSNEQYF
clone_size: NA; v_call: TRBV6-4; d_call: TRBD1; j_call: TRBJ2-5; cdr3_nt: TGTGCCAGCAGTGACCGTACAGGGGGCGTTGAGACCCAGTACTTC; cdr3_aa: CASSDRTGGVETQYF
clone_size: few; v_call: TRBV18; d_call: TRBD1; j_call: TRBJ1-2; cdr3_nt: TGTGCCAGCTCACCGACAGGGGGCTATGGCTACACCTTC; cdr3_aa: CASSPTGGYGYTF
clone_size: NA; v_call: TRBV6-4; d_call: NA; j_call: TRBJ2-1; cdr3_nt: TGTGCCAGCCCTTCCCCAACGGTACTCTACAATGAGCAGTTCTTC; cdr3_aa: CASPSPTVLYNEQFF
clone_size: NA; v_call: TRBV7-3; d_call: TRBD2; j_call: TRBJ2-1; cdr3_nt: TGTGCCAGCAGCTTAACTGTCCTTAATACGGGACTAGCCAACAATGAGCAGTTCTTC; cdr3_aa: CASSLTVLNTGLANNEQFF
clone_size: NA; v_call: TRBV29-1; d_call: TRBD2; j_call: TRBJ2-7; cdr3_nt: TGCAGCGTTGCAACTAGCGGGGACCTCTCCGAGCAGTACTTC; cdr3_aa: CSVATSGDLSEQYF
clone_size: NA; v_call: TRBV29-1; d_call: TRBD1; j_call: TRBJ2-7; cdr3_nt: TGCAGCGTTGAGGTAGCGACAGGGGCCCTTCACGAGCAGTACTTC; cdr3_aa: CSVEVATGALHEQYF
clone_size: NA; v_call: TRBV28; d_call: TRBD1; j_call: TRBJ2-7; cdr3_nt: TGTGCCAGCAGGGGGACAGCCTCCTACGAGCAGTACTTC; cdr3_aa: CASRGTASYEQYF
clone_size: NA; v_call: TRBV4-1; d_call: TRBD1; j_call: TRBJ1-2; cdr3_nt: TGCGCCAGCAGCCAAGTTCCAGGACAGGGCGTTGCTAACTATGGCTACACCTTC; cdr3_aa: CASSQVPGQGVANYGYTF
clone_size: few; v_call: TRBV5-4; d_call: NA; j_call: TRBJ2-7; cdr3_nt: TGTGCCAGCAGCTTGGACCGGTCGGGGTACGAGCAGTACTTC; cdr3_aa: CASSLDRSGYEQYF
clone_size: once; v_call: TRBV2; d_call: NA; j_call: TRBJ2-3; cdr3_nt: TGTGCCAGCAGTGAAGCGGACTACTGGGTTACGCAGTATTTT; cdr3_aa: CASSEADYWVTQYF
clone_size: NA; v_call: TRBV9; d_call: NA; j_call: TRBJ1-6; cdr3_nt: TGTGCCAGCAGCAAACAGGGTTCGGGAAATTCACCCCTCCACTTT; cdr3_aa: CASSKQGSGNSPLHF
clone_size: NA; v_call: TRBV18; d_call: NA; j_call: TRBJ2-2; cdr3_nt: TGTGCCAGCTCACCACGGGGACAAGGAACGAACACCGGGGAGCTGTTTTTT; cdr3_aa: CASSPRGQGTNTGELFF
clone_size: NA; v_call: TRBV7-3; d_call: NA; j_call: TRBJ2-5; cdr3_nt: TGTGCCAGCAGCATCCACTCGACAGGGGAGGGCCAAGAGACCCAGTACTTC; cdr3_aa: CASSIHSTGEGQETQYF
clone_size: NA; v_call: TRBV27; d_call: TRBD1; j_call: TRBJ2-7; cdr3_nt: TGTGCCAGCAGTCTGGACAGGGGGTTAACCTACGAGCAGTACTTC; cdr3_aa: CASSLDRGLTYEQYF
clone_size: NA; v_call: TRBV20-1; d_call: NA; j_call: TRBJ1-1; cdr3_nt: TGCAGTGCCACAGGAGACACTGAAGCTTTCTTT; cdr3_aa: CSATGDTEAFF
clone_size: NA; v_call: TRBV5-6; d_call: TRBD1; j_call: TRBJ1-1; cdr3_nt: TGTGCCAGCAGCTTCAGGACAGGGGGCTACACTGAAGCTTTCTTT; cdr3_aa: CASSFRTGGYTEAFF
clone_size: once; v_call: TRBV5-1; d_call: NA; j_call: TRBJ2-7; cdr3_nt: TGCGCCAGCAGCCCCCACCTAGCGAGTCAGCGGTCCTACGAGCAGTACTTC; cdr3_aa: CASSPHLASQRSYEQYF
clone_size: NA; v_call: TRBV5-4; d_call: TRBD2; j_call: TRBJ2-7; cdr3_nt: TGTGCCAGCAGCTCGACTAGCGGGAGGGCCATATACGAGCAGTACTTC; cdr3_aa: CASSSTSGRAIYEQYF
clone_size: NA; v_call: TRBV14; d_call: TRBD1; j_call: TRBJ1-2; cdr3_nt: TGTGCCAGCAGCCTCATCGGGACAGATGGCTACACCTTC; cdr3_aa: CASSLIGTDGYTF
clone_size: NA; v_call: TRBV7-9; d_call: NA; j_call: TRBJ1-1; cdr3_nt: TGTGCCAGCAGCTTAGGCCACGGGAGGACTGAAGCTTTCTTT; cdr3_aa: CASSLGHGRTEAFF
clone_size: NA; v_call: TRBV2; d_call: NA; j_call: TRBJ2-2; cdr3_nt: TGTGCCAGCAGTGTGGGTAGTGGGAGGCCCGGGGAGCTGTTTTTT; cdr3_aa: CASSVGSGRPGELFF
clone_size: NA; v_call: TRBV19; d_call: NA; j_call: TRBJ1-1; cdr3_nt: TGTGCCAGTAGCCTGTGGGCCGGGTTAGGACAATTAGAAGCTTTCTTT; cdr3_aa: CASSLWAGLGQLEAFF
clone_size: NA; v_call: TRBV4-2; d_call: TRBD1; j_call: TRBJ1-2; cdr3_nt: TGTGCCAGCAGCCAAGCGAAAGGGGGCGCGGAGTATGGCTACACCTTC; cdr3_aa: CASSQAKGGAEYGYTF
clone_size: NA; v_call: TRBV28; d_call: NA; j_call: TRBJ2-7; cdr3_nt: TGTGCCAGCAGTCCCCTGGAGGAGCAGTACTTC; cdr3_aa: CASSPLEEQYF
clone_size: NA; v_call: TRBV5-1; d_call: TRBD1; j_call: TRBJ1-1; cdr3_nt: TGCGCCAGCAGCGGGACAGGGGTGGGCACTGAAGCTTTCTTT; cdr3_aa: CASSGTGVGTEAFF
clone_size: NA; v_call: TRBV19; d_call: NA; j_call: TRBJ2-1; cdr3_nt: TGTGCCAGTAGTATGCCCAGGTACAATGAGCAGTTCTTC; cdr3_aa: CASSMPRYNEQFF
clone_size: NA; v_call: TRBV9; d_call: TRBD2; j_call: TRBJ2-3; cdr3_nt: TGTGCCAGCAGCGCTAGCGGGGGTTTAGATACGCAGTATTTT; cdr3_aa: CASSASGGLDTQYF
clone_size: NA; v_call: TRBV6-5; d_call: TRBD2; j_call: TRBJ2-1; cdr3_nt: TGTGCCAGCATTTGGACTAGCGACCATGAGCAGTTCTTC; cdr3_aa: CASIWTSDHEQFF
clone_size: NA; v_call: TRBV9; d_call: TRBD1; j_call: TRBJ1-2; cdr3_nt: TGTGCCAGCAGCCCGCAGGCCACCGACAGGGTCCATGGCTACACCTTC; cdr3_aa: CASSPQATDRVHGYTF
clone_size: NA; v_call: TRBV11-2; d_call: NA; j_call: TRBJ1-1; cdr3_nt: TGTGCCAGCAGCGGGACACTGATGAACACTGAAGCTTTCTTT; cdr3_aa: CASSGTLMNTEAFF
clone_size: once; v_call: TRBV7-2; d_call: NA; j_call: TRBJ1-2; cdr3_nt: TGTGCCAGCAGCCTTGGGGGCAGGGCCTATGGCTACACCTTC; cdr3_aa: CASSLGGRAYGYTF
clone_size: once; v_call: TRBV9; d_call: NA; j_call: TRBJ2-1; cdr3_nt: TGTGCCAGCAGCCCCCAACAGGGGGGGGATGAGCAGTTCTTC; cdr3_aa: CASSPQQGGDEQFF
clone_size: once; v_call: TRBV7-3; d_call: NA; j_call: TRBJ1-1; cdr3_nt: TGTGCCAGCAGCTTAGGAGGGAGCACTGAAGCTTTCTTT; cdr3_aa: CASSLGGSTEAFF
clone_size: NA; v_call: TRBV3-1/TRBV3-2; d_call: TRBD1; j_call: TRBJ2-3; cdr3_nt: TGTGCCAGCAGGGATCGGACAGGGACAAACACAGATACGCAGTATTTT; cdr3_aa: CASRDRTGTNTDTQYF
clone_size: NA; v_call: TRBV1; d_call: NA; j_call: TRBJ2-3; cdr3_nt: TGCACCAGCCTCAGACTAGCAGAGAACACAGATACGCAGTATTTT; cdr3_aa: CTSLRLAENTDTQYF
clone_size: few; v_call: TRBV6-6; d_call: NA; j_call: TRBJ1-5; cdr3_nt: TGTGCCAGCAAGGGACAAAGCAATCAGCCCCAGCATTTT; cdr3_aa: CASKGQSNQPQHF
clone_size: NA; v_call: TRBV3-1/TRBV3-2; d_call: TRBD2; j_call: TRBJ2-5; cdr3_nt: TGTGCCAGCAGCCTAAGAGTGGCGGGAGCGAAAGAGACCCAGTACTTC; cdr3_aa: CASSLRVAGAKETQYF
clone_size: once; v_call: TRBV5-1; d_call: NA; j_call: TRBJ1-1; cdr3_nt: TGCGCCAGCCGAGGGTTGAACACTGAAGCTTTCTTT; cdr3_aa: CASRGLNTEAFF
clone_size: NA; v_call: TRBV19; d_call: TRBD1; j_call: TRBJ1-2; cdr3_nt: TGTGCCAGTAGCCAAGGACAGGTCTATGGCTACACCTTC; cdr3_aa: CASSQGQVYGYTF
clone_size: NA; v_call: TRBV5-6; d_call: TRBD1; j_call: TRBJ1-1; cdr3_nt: TGTGCCAGCAGCGTGAGGGGGCGCGGTTTGCCAGCCACTGAAGCTTTCTTT; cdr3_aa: CASSVRGRGLPATEAFF
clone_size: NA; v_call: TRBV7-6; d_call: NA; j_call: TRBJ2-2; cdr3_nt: TGTGCCAGCAGCCTGACTAGTACGAACACCGGGGAGCTGTTTTTT; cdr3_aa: CASSLTSTNTGELFF
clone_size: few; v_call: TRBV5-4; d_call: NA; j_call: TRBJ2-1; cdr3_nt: TGTGCCAGCAGCTTGGACGGTACCTACAATGAGCAGTTCTTC; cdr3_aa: CASSLDGTYNEQFF
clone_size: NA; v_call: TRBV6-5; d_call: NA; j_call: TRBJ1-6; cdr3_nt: TGTGCCAGCACTCGGTTCCTTATATATAATTCACCCCTCCACTTT; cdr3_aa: CASTRFLIYNSPLHF
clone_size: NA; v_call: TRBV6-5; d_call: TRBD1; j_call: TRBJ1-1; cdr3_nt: TGTGCCAGCAGTAACGGACAGGGCTGGCGCACTGAAGCTTTCTTT; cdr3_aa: CASSNGQGWRTEAFF
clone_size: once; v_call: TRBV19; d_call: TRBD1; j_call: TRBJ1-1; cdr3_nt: TGTGCCAGTAGTATTCGCCCGGGACAGGGAATCAACGCTGAAGCTTTCTTT; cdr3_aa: CASSIRPGQGINAEAFF
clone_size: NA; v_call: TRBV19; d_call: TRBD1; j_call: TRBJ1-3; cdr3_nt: TGTGCCAGCGGCAGGGGGTCCGGAAACACCATATATTTT; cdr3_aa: CASGRGSGNTIYF
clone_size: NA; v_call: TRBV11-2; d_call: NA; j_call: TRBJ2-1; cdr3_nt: TGTGCCAGCAGCTTACCTAACAATGAGCAGTTCTTC; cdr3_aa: CASSLPNNEQFF